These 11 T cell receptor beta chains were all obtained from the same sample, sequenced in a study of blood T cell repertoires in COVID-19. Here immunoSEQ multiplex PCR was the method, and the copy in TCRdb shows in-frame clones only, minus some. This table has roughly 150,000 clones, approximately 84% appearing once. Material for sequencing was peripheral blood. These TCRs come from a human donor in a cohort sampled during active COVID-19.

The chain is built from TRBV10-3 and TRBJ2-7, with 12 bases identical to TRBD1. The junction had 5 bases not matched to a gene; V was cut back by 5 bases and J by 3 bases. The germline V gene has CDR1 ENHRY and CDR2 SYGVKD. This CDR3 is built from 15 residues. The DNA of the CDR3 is TGTGCCATCAGTATTCGGGACAGGGGGCTCTACGAGCAGTACTTC. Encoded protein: CAISIRDRGLYEQYF.

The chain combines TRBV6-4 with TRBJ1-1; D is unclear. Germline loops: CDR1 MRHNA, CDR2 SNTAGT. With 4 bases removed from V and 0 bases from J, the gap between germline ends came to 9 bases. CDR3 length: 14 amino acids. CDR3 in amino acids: CASSVSVMNTEAFF. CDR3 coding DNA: TGTGCCAGCAGTGTCTCCGTAATGAACACTGAAGCTTTCTTT.

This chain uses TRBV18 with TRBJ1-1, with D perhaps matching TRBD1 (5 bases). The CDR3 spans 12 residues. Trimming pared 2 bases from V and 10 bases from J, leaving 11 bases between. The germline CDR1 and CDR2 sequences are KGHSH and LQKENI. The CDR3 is CASSPNGGGAFF. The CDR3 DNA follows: TGTGCCAGCTCACCAAACGGCGGGGGAGCTTTCTTT.

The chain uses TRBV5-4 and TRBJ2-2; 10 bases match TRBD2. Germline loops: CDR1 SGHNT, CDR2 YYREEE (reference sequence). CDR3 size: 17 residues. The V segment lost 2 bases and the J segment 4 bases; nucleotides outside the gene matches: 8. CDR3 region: CASSLPSGGGSTGELFF. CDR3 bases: TGTGCCAGCAGCTTACCTAGCGGGGGAGGTAGCACCGGGGAGCTGTTTTTT.

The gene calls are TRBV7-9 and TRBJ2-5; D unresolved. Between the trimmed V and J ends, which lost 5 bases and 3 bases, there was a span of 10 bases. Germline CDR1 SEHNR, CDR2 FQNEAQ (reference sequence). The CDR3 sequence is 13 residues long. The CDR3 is CASSRSMKETQYF. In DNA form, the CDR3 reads TGTGCCAGCAGCCGGTCGATGAAAGAGACCCAGTACTTC.

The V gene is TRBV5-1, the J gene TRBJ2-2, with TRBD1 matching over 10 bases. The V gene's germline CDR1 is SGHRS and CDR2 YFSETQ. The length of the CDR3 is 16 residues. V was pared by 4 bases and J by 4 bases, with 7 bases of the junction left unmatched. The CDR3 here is CASSPGTGEVTGELFF. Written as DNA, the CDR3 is TGCGCCAGCAGCCCCGGGACAGGGGAGGTCACCGGGGAGCTGTTTTTT.

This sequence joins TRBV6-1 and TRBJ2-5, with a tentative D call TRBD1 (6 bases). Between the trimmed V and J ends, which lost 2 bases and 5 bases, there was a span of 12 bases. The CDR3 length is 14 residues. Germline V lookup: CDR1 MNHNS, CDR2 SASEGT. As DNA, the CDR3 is TGTGCCAGCAGTGAAATACAGGGAGATGAGACCCAGTACTTC. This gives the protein CASSEIQGDETQYF.

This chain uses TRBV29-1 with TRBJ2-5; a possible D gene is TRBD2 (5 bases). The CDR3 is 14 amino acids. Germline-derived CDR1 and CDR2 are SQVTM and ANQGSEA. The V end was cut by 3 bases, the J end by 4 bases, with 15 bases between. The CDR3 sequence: CSVEGRGLSETQYF. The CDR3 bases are TGCAGCGTTGAGGGGAGAGGGTTATCAGAGACCCAGTACTTC.

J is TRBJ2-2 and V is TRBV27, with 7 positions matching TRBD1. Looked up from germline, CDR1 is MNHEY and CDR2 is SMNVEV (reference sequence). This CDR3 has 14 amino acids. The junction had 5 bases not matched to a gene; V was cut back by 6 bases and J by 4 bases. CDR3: CASRTTGSTGELFF. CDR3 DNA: TGTGCCAGCAGGACGACAGGGTCCACCGGGGAGCTGTTTTTT.

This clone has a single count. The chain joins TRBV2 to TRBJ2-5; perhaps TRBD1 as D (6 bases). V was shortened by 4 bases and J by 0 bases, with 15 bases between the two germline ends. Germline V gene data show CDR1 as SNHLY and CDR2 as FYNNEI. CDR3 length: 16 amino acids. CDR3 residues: CASSGEGHLYQETQYF. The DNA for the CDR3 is TGTGCCAGCAGTGGTGAGGGACACTTGTACCAAGAGACCCAGTACTTC.

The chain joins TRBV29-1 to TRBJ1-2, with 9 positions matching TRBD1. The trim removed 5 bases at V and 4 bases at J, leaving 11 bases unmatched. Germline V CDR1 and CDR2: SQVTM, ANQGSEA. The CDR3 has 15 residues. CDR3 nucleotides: TGCAGCGTTTCCAGCGAGGGACAGGGATCCTATGGCTACACCTTC. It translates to CSVSSEGQGSYGYTF.